This T cell receptor beta chain came from a study of T cell changes during pregnancy in multiple sclerosis. The V segment lost 6 bases and the J segment 4 bases; nucleotides outside the gene matches: 6. CDR3 length: 14 residues. CDR1 SNHLY and CDR2 FYNNEI come from the germline V gene. Libraries were prepared by immunoSEQ multiplex PCR; TCRdb keeps only in-frame clonotypes and omits some of them. The data show 51,000 or so clones, roughly 93% seen once. V and J are TRBV2 and TRBJ2-3, with TRBD2 matching 8 bases. The source is a female donor with multiple sclerosis, enrolled in a pregnancy study. This sample comprised peripheral blood, obtained in the second trimester of pregnancy. This CDR3 reads CASRGLVDPDTQYF. The CDR3 DNA is TGTGCCAGCAGGGGACTAGTGGATCCAGATACGCAGTATTTT.